This entry features one TCR beta chain sequence. A multiplex PCR was run with 60 Vbeta primers and 13 Jbeta primers. This table comes from immunoSEQ multiplex PCR, and its TCRdb copy is limited to in-frame clones, with some not included. The sample has around 99,000 clones, approximately 79% seen once. The sample is drawn from a study of cytomegalovirus exposure and HLA in healthy donors. Study as a whole: Inside one of the first data releases sat some 93 million unique TCRs taken from HLA-typed donors.

Germline V gene sequence: CDR1 SGHAT, CDR2 FQNNGV. Trimming cost V 7 bases and J 2 bases, with 12 bases left between them. The CDR3 runs 14 residues. The chain is built from TRBV11-2 and TRBJ1-3; D remains unclear. The clonotype was recovered from a woman in her 40s in good health and CMV-seropositive. Material for sequencing was PBMCs. The CDR3 reads CASTRRGTGNTIYF. Here the CDR3 DNA reads TGTGCCAGCACCCGGCGAGGGACTGGAAACACCATATATTTT.